The 32 T cell receptor beta chains below all came from one sample that was sequenced in a study of CD8+ T cells in alopecia areata. Sequencing relied on a cDNA template that was reverse transcribed from extracted RNA. Method: immunoSEQ multiplex PCR; TCRdb's copy keeps in-frame clones and lacks some. This sample has approximately 150,000 clones, with 50% to 65% found just once. Material: CD4+ T cells sorted from blood. The receptors come from a human donor in good health.

This clone was recorded once. The J gene is TRBJ2-5, the V gene TRBV6-6, with D unclear. Trimming took off 2 bases at V and 5 bases at J, with 3 bases between the two ends. CDR3 size: 11 residues. Germline V gives CDR1 MNHNY, CDR2 SVGAGI (reference sequence). The CDR3 region has the DNA TGTGCCAGCAGTTACGGGGAGACCCAGTACTTC. Amino acids: CASSYGETQYF.

This chain joins TRBV30 and TRBJ2-5, with D perhaps given as TRBD1 or TRBD2 (5 bases each). The CDR3 is 14 amino acids. Germline lookup yields CDR1 GTSNPN and CDR2 SVGIG (reference sequence). Trimming took 3 bases from V and 4 from J, leaving 15 bases between them. The CDR3 sequence: CAWSHGIGGETQYF. CDR3 nucleotides: TGTGCCTGGAGCCACGGGATTGGGGGAGAGACCCAGTACTTC.

This clone turned up a few times. The V and J genes are TRBV29-1 and TRBJ2-1; the match to TRBD1 covers 9 bases. The CDR3 has 16 residues. In germline, CDR1 is SQVTM, CDR2 ANQGSEA. V lost 1 base to trimming and J lost 2 bases; unmatched junction nucleotides: 6. The chain's CDR3 is CSVEGGTGGAYNEQFF. CDR3 sequence (DNA): TGCAGCGTTGAAGGGGGAACAGGGGGCGCCTACAATGAGCAGTTCTTC.

The chain combines TRBV30 with TRBJ1-5; D might be TRBD1 (6 bases). The CDR3 has 13 amino acids. Trimming took 0 bases from V and 7 from J, leaving 10 bases between them. Germline V gene data show CDR1 as GTSNPN and CDR2 as SVGIG (reference sequence). The CDR3 DNA follows: TGTGCCTGGAGTGTACAGGGTCGACAGCCCCAGCATTTT. This sequence encodes CAWSVQGRQPQHF.

CDR3: CASSDGPGRERAEQYF. The DNA for the CDR3 is TGTGCCAGCAGTGACGGCCCCGGACGGGAAAGGGCCGAGCAGTACTTC. The V call is TRBV6-4, the J call TRBJ2-7, with D perhaps TRBD2 (5 bases). V lost 2 bases, J lost 6 bases, and 20 bases lay in between. The CDR3 is 16 amino acids. Germline V CDR1 and CDR2: MRHNA, SNTAGT.

This chain joins TRBV4-1 and TRBJ2-5, with D tentatively TRBD1 or TRBD2 (5 bases each). In germline, CDR1 is MGHRA, CDR2 YSYEKL. V was trimmed by 2 bases and J by 0 bases, leaving 13 bases between them. There are 16 residues in the CDR3. This CDR3 reads CASSQPRDGNQETQYF. CDR3 coding DNA: TGCGCCAGCAGCCAACCCCGGGACGGAAACCAAGAGACCCAGTACTTC.

J is TRBJ1-1 and V is TRBV28, with TRBD1 matching over 8 bases. This CDR3 comprises 15 residues. The ends lost 7 bases at V and 6 bases at J; junction bases unmatched: 13. Germline V gene sequence: CDR1 MDHEN, CDR2 SYDVKM. The CDR3 sequence is CASITGPGGGPEAFF. DNA for the CDR3: TGTGCCAGCATAACGGGGCCAGGGGGCGGCCCTGAAGCTTTCTTT. Full variable domain (missing parts from reference TRBV28 and TRBJ1-1): DVKVTQSSRYLVKRTGEKVFLECVQDMDHENMFWYRQDPGLGLRLIYFSYDVKMKEKGDIPEGYSVSREKKERFSLILESASTNQTSMYLCASITGPGGGPEAFFGQGTRLTVV.

This chain uses TRBV4-2 with TRBJ1-2, with no clear D. V dropped 0 bases and J dropped 1 base, with 6 bases sitting between them. There are 14 residues in the CDR3. Germline-derived CDR1 and CDR2 are LGHNA and YNFKEQ. The CDR3 loop reads CASSQDYSNYGYTF. Written as DNA, the CDR3 is TGTGCCAGCAGCCAAGATTACAGTAACTATGGCTACACCTTC.

The chain couples TRBV4-2 to TRBJ2-2; TRBD2 matches 9 bases. This CDR3 is built from 15 residues. The V and J ends lost 4 bases and 1 base, in that order; junction bases with no gene match: 1. The germline V gene has CDR1 LGHNA and CDR2 YNFKEQ. In nucleotides, the CDR3 is TGTGCCAGCAGCCCTAGCGGGGAGAACACCGGGGAGCTGTTTTTT. As protein: CASSPSGENTGELFF.

A few counts support this clone. This chain connects TRBV4-2 to TRBJ1-2; weak D call: TRBD1 (6 bases). With 2 bases removed from V and 4 bases from J, the gap between germline ends came to 14 bases. This CDR3 is 15 amino acids long. Germline assignment: CDR1 LGHNA and CDR2 YNFKEQ. CDR3: CASSQQGQGSYGYTF. DNA of the CDR3: TGTGCCAGCAGCCAACAGGGGCAGGGCTCCTATGGCTACACCTTC.

The V call is TRBV5-4, the J call TRBJ2-4; D remains ambiguous. The germline CDR1 and CDR2 sequences are SGHNT and YYREEE (reference sequence). V shed 7 bases and J shed 0 bases, with 5 bases lying between them. This CDR3 has 12 residues. The DNA for the CDR3 is TGTGCCAGCCAGTTAGCCAAAAACATTCAGTACTTC. This codes for CASQLAKNIQYF. Full variable domain (outside the CDR3, taken from reference TRBV5-4 and TRBJ2-4): ETGVTQSPTHLIKTRGQQVTLRCSSQSGHNTVSWYQQALGQGPQFIFQYYREEENGRGNFPPRFSGLQFPNYSSELNVNALELDDSALYLCASQLAKNIQYFGAGTRLSVL.

This chain joins TRBV6-6 and TRBJ2-3, with D tentatively TRBD2 (5 bases). This CDR3 spans 15 amino acids. The germline V gene has CDR1 MNHNY and CDR2 SVGAGI (reference sequence). V was clipped by 2 bases and J by 8 bases, with 17 bases between them. CDR3 protein: CASSYDLVGRGTQYF. The CDR3 coding sequence is TGTGCCAGCAGTTACGACTTAGTTGGGAGAGGTACGCAGTATTTT.

The chain recombines TRBV6-6 with TRBJ2-4; 7 bases match TRBD1. The germline CDR1 and CDR2 sequences are MNHNY and SVGAGI (reference sequence). The CDR3 covers 16 residues. V lost 6 bases to trimming and J lost 2 bases; unmatched junction nucleotides: 10. The CDR3 sequence: CASSATNRGTKNIQYF. The DNA for the CDR3 is TGTGCCAGCAGCGCCACGAACAGGGGTACCAAAAACATTCAGTACTTC.

The gene calls are TRBV5-1 and TRBJ1-3, with a possible D match to TRBD1 (5 bases). The CDR3 runs to 17 residues. The V and J ends lost 2 bases and 2 bases respectively, with 17 bases between them. CDR1 is SGHRS, CDR2 YFSETQ, per germline. The CDR3 loop is CASSFTGRGVTGNTIYF. Written as DNA, the CDR3 is TGCGCCAGCAGCTTTACCGGACGGGGGGTCACTGGAAACACCATATATTTT.

The genes are TRBV30 and TRBJ1-1; unclear D gene. The CDR3 is 14 amino acids. The germline V and J ends were trimmed by 2 bases and 2 bases, with 12 bases remaining between them. Germline loops: CDR1 GTSNPN, CDR2 SVGIG (reference sequence). The CDR3: CAWSLQTANTEAFF. CDR3 nucleotide sequence: TGTGCCTGGAGTTTACAGACGGCCAACACTGAAGCTTTCTTT.

In this sample, this clone turned up once. The V and J genes are TRBV30 and TRBJ2-6; D uncertain. The CDR3 contains 15 residues. From germline, CDR1 is GTSNPN and CDR2 SVGIG (reference sequence). The germline V and J ends were trimmed by 3 bases and 2 bases, with 11 bases remaining between them. The CDR3 DNA follows: TGTGCCTGGAGAGATAAGGCTGCTGGGGCCAACGTCCTGACTTTC. It translates to CAWRDKAAGANVLTF.

The chain joins TRBV2 to TRBJ2-1; D ambiguous. V lost 5 bases and J 6 bases, leaving 14 bases between the germline ends. Germline CDR1 SNHLY, CDR2 FYNNEI. The CDR3 covers 14 residues. The CDR3 sequence is CASSPSYVGNEQFF. As DNA, the CDR3 is TGTGCCAGCAGTCCTAGTTATGTGGGCAATGAGCAGTTCTTC.

This chain links TRBV5-1 with TRBJ2-1, with 15 bases that match TRBD2. This CDR3 contains 18 residues. Germline V gene data show CDR1 as SGHRS and CDR2 as YFSETQ. The ends lost 4 bases at V and 3 bases at J; junction bases unmatched: 8. In nucleotides, the CDR3 is TGCGCCAGCAGCCTGGGACTAGCGGGAGGCCTCCTCTACAATGAGCAGTTCTTC. This translates into CASSLGLAGGLLYNEQFF.

The chain combines TRBV2 with TRBJ1-1, with a tentative D call TRBD1 (6 bases). CDR3 length: 14 amino acids. Between the trimmed V and J ends, which lost 1 base and 6 bases, there was a span of 12 bases. CDR1 is SNHLY, CDR2 FYNNEI, per germline. CDR3 DNA sequence: TGTGCCAGCAGTGAAGAGGGGGTAATCCCTGAAGCTTTCTTT. Translation: CASSEEGVIPEAFF.

This clone was seen more than once but under ten times. The chain couples TRBV5-6 to TRBJ2-2; D might be TRBD1 (5 bases). Trimming shortened V by 4 bases and J by 3 bases, and 13 bases separated the two germline ends. The germline V gene encodes CDR1 SGHDT and CDR2 YYEEEE. The CDR3 runs 15 residues. The CDR3 region is CASSPQGIYTGELFF. In DNA, the CDR3 is TGTGCCAGCAGCCCTCAGGGAATATACACCGGGGAGCTGTTTTTT.

The V gene is TRBV27, the J gene TRBJ1-2; 8 nucleotides align to TRBD1. Germline V lookup: CDR1 MNHEY, CDR2 SMNVEV (reference sequence). There are 15 residues in the CDR3. V shed 3 bases and J 3 bases; nucleotides not matched to a gene: 6. The CDR3 region has the DNA TGTGCCAGCAGTTTGTCCAGGGGGCGCGACTATGGCTACACCTTC. Its protein product is CASSLSRGRDYGYTF.

This rearrangement joins TRBV29-1 to TRBJ1-5, with D unresolved. The ends were cut back, 6 bases at V and 4 bases at J, with 16 bases in the middle. CDR3 length: 14 amino acids. Germline assignment: CDR1 SQVTM and CDR2 ANQGSEA. CDR3 nucleotide sequence: TGCAGCGTAATGGAGGGATCGACTAATCAGCCCCAGCATTTT. Translation: CSVMEGSTNQPQHF.

The chain is built from TRBV7-9 and TRBJ1-2; D is uncertain. Germline CDR1 SEHNR, CDR2 FQNEAQ (reference sequence). The CDR3 length is 15 residues. The V end lost 1 base, the J end lost 4 bases, and 13 bases lay between the germline ends. CDR3: CASSLGGRASYGYTF. DNA of the CDR3: TGTGCCAGCAGCTTAGGGGGTCGGGCCTCCTATGGCTACACCTTC.

The CDR3 region has the DNA TGCGCCAGCAGCTTAATAGCGGGAGGCCCGAACACCGGGGAGCTGTTTTTT. This codes for CASSLIAGGPNTGELFF. The rearrangement uses TRBV5-1 and TRBJ2-2; 10 nucleotides align to TRBD2. Unmatched junction bases numbered 4, after V lost 2 bases and J lost 0 bases. This CDR3 comprises 17 residues. Germline V CDR1 and CDR2: SGHRS, YFSETQ.

A word on this clone: One junction end does not reproduce the germline sequence, and a read error may be involved. The V call is TRBV7-8, the J call TRBJ2-7, with D possibly matching TRBD2 (6 bases). Germline lookup yields CDR1 SGHVS and CDR2 FQNEAQ. The CDR3 is 15 amino acids. CDR3 nucleotide sequence: TGTGCCAGCAGCCTAGCCCGGCTAGCGACCCACGAGCAGTACTTC. This gives the protein CASSLARLATHEQYF.

The rearrangement joins TRBV7-9 to TRBJ1-2; tentative D call: TRBD1 (6 bases). Trimming removed 4 bases at V and 8 bases at J, with 23 bases between. This CDR3 has 16 residues. Germline loops: CDR1 SEHNR, CDR2 FQNEAQ (reference sequence). CDR3 sequence: CASSSPRGGIHIGYTF. In DNA, the CDR3 is TGTGCCAGCAGCTCTCCTAGGGGGGGCATACATATCGGCTACACCTTC.

This chain links TRBV29-1 with TRBJ2-1; 14 positions match TRBD2. This CDR3 comprises 16 residues. The germline V gene encodes CDR1 SQVTM and CDR2 ANQGSEA. Trimming at V came to 7 bases and at J to 9 bases, leaving 14 bases not matched to a gene. The CDR3 DNA follows: TGCAGCGCCGAAGGGACTAGCGGGAGCGGGGGTAGTGAGCAGTTCTTC. This sequence encodes CSAEGTSGSGGSEQFF.

The chain links TRBV29-1 to TRBJ1-2; D call uncertain. Germline values: CDR1 SQVTM, CDR2 ANQGSEA. The CDR3 has 13 amino acids. Trimming removed 7 bases from V and 2 bases from J, with 14 bases in between. The DNA for the CDR3 is TGCAGCGCCGTACCGGGCGGAAACTATGGCTACACCTTC. Protein: CSAVPGGNYGYTF.

The chain combines TRBV29-1 with TRBJ2-1; D may be TRBD1 or TRBD2 (5 bases each). The V gene lost 7 bases and the J gene lost 10 bases, with 17 bases spanning the gap. This CDR3 comprises 12 residues. Germline loops: CDR1 SQVTM, CDR2 ANQGSEA. The CDR3 is CSARDAGREQFF. CDR3 nucleotide sequence: TGCAGCGCCCGGGACGCCGGGCGGGAGCAGTTCTTC.

The chain combines TRBV6-5 with TRBJ2-2, with D perhaps matching TRBD1 or TRBD2 (5 bases each). Germline lookup yields CDR1 MNHEY and CDR2 SVGAGI. This CDR3 has 14 residues. Trimming stripped 3 bases from V and 1 base from J, with 6 bases between. The CDR3 nucleotides read TGTGCCAGCAGTTATGGGGGGAACACCGGGGAGCTGTTTTTT. Its protein product is CASSYGGNTGELFF.

The chain joins TRBV7-2 to TRBJ2-1, with 10 bases matching TRBD2. This CDR3 spans 15 amino acids. Germline-derived CDR1 and CDR2 are SGHTA and FQGNSA. The V segment lost 6 bases and the J segment 4 bases; nucleotides outside the gene matches: 6. This CDR3 is CASRAWTSGYNEQFF. Here the CDR3 DNA reads TGTGCCAGCAGAGCCTGGACTAGCGGATACAATGAGCAGTTCTTC.

The V call is TRBV19, the J call TRBJ2-6, with D possibly matching TRBD1 (5 bases). This CDR3 has 19 residues. With 5 bases removed from V and 2 bases from J, the gap between germline ends came to 22 bases. From germline, CDR1 is LNHDA and CDR2 SQIVND (reference sequence). CDR3 sequence: CASSAPESRAITGANVLTF. In DNA form, the CDR3 reads TGTGCCAGTAGTGCTCCGGAGTCCAGGGCAATAACTGGGGCCAACGTCCTGACTTTC.